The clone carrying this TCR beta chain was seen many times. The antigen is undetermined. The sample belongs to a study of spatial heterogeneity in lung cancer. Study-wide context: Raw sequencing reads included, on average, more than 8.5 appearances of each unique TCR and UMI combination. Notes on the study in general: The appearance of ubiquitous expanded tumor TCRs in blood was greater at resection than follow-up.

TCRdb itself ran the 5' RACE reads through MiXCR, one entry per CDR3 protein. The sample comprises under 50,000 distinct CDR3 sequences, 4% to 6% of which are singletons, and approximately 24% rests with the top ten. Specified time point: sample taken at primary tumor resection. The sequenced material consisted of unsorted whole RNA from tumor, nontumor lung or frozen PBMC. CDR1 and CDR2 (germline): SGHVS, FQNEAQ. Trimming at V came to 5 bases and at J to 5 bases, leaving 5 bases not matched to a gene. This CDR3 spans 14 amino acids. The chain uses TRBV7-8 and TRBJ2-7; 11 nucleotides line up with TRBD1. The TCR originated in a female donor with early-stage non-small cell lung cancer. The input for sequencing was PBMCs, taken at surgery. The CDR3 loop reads CASSPWTGGNEQYF. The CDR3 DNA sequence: TGTGCCAGCAGCCCATGGACAGGGGGCAACGAGCAGTACTTC.